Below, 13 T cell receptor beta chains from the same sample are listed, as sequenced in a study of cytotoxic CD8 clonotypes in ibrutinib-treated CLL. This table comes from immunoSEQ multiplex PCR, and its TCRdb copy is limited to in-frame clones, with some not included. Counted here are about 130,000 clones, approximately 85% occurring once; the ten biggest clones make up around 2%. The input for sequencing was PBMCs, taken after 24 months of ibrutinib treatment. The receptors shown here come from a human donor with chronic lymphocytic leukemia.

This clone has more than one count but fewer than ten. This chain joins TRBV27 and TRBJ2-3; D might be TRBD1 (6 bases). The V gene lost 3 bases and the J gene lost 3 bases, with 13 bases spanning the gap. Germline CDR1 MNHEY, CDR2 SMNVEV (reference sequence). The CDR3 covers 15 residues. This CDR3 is CASSLGQGRTDTQYF. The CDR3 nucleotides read TGTGCCAGCAGTTTGGGGCAGGGGCGGACAGATACGCAGTATTTT.

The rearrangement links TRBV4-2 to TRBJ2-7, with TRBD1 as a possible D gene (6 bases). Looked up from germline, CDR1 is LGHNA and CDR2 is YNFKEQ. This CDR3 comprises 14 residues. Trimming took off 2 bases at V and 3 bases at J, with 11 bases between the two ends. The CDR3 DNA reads TGTGCCAGCAGCCAACCTATGGACAGCTACGAGCAGTACTTC. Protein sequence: CASSQPMDSYEQYF.

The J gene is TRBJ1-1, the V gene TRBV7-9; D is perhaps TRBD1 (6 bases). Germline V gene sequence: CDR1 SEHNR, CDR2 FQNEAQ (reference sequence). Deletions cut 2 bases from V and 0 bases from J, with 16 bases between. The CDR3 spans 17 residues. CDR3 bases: TGTGCCAGCAGCTTATTAGGCCTACGGGACATGAACACTGAAGCTTTCTTT. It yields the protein CASSLLGLRDMNTEAFF.

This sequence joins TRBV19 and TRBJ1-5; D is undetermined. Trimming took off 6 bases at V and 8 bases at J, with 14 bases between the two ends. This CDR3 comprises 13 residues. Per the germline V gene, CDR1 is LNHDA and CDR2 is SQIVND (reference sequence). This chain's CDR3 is CASRNTVNEPQHF. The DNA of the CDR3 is TGTGCCAGTAGAAACACCGTCAACGAGCCCCAGCATTTT.

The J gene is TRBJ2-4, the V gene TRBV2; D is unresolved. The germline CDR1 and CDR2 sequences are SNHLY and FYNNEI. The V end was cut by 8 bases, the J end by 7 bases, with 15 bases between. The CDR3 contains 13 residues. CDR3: CASQLEAVNIQYF. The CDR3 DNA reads TGTGCCAGCCAGCTAGAGGCTGTTAACATTCAGTACTTC.

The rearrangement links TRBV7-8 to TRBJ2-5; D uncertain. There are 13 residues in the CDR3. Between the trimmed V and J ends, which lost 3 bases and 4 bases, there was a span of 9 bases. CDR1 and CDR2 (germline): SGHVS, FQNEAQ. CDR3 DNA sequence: TGTGCCAGCAGCTTTCCCGGTGGAGAGACCCAGTACTTC. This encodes CASSFPGGETQYF.

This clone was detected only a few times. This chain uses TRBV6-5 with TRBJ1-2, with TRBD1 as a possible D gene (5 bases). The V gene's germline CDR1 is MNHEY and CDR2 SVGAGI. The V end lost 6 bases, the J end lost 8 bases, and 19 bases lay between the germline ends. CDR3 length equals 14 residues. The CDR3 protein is CASRLGRFVEGYTF. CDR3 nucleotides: TGTGCCAGCAGATTGGGACGTTTCGTCGAAGGCTACACCTTC.

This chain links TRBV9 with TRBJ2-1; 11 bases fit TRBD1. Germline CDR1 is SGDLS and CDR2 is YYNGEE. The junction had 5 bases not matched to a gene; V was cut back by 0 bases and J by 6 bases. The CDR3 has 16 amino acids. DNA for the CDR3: TGTGCCAGCAGCGTAGAAGGACAGGGGGCGGTCAATGAGCAGTTCTTC. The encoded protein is CASSVEGQGAVNEQFF.

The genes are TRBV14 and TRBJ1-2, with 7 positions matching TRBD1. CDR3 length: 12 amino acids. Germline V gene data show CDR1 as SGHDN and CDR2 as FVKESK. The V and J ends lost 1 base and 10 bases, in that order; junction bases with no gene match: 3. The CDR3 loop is CASSQGGGTYTF. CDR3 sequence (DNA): TGTGCCAGCAGCCAAGGAGGGGGCACCTACACCTTC.

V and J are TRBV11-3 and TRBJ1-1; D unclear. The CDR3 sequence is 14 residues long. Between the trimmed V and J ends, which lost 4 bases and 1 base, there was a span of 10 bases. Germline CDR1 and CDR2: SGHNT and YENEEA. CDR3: CASSSGRRNTEAFF. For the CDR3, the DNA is TGTGCCAGCAGCTCCGGCCGAAGGAACACTGAAGCTTTCTTT.

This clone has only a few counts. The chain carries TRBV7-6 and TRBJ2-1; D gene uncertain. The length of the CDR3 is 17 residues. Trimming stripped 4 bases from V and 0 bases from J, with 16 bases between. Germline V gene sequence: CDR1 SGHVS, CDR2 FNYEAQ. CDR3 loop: CASSSKTRASSYNEQFF. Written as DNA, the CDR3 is TGTGCCAGCAGCTCCAAGACAAGGGCGAGCTCCTACAATGAGCAGTTCTTC.

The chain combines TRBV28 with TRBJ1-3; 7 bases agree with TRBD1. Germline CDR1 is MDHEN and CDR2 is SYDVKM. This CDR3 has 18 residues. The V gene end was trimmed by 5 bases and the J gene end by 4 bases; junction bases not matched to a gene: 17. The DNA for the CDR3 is TGTGCCAGCAGTAATACCGCCCGACAGGGCAGGGCCGGAAACACCATATATTTT. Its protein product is CASSNTARQGRAGNTIYF.

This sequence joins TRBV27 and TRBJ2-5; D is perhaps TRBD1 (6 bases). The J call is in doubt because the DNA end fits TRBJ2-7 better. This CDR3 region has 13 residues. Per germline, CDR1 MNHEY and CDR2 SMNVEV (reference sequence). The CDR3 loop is CASSLDRTYEQYF. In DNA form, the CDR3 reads TGTGCCAGCAGTTTGGACAGAACCTACGAGCAGTACTTC.